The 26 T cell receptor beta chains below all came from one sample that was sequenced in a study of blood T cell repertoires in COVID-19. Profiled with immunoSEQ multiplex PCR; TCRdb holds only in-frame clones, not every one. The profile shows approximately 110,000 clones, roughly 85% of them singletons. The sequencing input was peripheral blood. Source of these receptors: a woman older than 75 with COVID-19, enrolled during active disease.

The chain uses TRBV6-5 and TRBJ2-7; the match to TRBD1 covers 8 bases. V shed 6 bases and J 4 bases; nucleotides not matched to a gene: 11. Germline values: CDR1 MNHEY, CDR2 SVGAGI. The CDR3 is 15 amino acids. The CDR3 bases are TGTGCCAGCAGCCCAGGACAGGGCGTTAGGTACGAGCAGTACTTC. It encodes CASSPGQGVRYEQYF.

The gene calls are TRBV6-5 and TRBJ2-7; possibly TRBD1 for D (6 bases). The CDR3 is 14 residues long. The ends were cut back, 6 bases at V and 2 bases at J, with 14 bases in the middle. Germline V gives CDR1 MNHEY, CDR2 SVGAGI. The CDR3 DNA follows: TGTGCCAGCAGGGACAGAAGGGGACCCTACGAGCAGTACTTC. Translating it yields CASRDRRGPYEQYF.

CDR3 in amino acids: CASSVGPSGSSGETQYF. The CDR3 DNA reads TGTGCCAGCAGCGTAGGCCCTAGCGGGAGTTCAGGGGAGACCCAGTACTTC. The rearrangement uses TRBV9 and TRBJ2-5; 10 bases agree with TRBD2. Per the germline V gene, CDR1 is SGDLS and CDR2 is YYNGEE. J gave up 5 bases and V 0 bases, and 10 bases lay outside the gene matches. The CDR3 is 17 residues long.

CDR3 DNA: TGTGCCAGCAGTTCAGGGACAGGAAGGACTGAAGCTTTCTTT. This codes for CASSSGTGRTEAFF. This chain uses TRBV27 with TRBJ1-1; 8 bases align to TRBD1. J lost 5 bases, V lost 4 bases, and 6 bases had no gene match. Germline V lookup: CDR1 MNHEY, CDR2 SMNVEV (reference sequence). This CDR3 has 14 residues.

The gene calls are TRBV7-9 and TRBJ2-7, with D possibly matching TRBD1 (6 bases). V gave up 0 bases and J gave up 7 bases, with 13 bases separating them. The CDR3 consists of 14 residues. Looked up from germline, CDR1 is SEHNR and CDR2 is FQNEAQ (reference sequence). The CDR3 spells CASSLARGGGEQYF. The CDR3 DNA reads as TGTGCCAGCAGCTTAGCCAGGGGTGGGGGAGAGCAGTACTTC.

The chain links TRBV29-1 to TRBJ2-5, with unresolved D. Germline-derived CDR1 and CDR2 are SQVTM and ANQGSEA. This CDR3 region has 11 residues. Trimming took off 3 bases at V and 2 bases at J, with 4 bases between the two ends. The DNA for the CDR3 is TGCAGCGTTGAGAGACAAGAGACCCAGTACTTC. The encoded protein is CSVERQETQYF.

This chain's CDR3 is CASSVTPGGRGQPQHF. CDR3 sequence (DNA): TGTGCCAGTAGTGTAACCCCGGGGGGGCGCGGGCAGCCCCAGCATTTT. This chain links TRBV19 with TRBJ1-5, with D perhaps matching TRBD1 (6 bases). The CDR3 is 16 residues long. Trimming took off 5 bases at V and 7 bases at J, with 21 bases between the two ends. Germline assignment: CDR1 LNHDA and CDR2 SQIVND (reference sequence).

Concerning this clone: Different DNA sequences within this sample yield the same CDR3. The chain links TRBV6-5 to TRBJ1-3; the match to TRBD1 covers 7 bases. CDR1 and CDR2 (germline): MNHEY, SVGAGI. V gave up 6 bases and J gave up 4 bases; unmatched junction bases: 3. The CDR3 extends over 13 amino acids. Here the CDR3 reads CASSPGGGNTIYF. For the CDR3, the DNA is TGTGCCAGCAGCCCAGGGGGAGGAAACACCATATATTTT.

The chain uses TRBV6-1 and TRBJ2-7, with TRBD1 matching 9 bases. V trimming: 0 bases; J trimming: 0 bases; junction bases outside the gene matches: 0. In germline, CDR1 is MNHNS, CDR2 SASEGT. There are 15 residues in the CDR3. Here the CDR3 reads CASSEATGGSYEQYF. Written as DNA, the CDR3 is TGTGCCAGCAGTGAAGCGACAGGGGGCTCCTACGAGCAGTACTTC.

The CDR3 DNA is TGTGCCAGCAGTTACTCGACGCCAGGGGTCTATGGCTACACCTTC. Translating gives CASSYSTPGVYGYTF. The chain recombines TRBV6-2 or TRBV6-3 with TRBJ1-2, with a possible D match to TRBD1 (6 bases). Germline CDR1 reads MNHEY; CDR2 reads SVGEGT. V was clipped by 0 bases and J by 4 bases, with 12 bases between them. The CDR3 is made up of 15 amino acids.

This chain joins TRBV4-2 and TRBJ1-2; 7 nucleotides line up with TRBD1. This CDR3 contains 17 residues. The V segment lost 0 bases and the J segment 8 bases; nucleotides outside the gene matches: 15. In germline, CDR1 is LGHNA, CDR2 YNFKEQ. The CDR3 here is CASSQEGGRQGGTGYTF. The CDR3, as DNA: TGTGCCAGCAGCCAAGAAGGGGGCAGACAGGGTGGTACGGGCTACACCTTC.

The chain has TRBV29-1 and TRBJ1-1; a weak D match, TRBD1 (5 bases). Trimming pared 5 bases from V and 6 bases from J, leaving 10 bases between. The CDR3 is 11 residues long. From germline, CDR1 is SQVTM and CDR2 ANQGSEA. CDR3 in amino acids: CSVLRGSEAFF. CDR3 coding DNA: TGCAGCGTTTTAAGGGGTTCTGAAGCTTTCTTT. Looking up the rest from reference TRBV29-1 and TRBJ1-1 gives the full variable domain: SAVISQKPSRDICQRGTSLTIQCQVDSQVTMMFWYRQQPGQSLTLIATANQGSEATYESGFVIDKFPISRPNLTFSTLTVSNMSPEDSSIYLCSVLRGSEAFFGQGTRLTVV.

This CDR3 is CASSQDLVTGVTEAFF. The CDR3 coding sequence is TGCGCCAGCAGCCAAGATCTCGTGACAGGGGTGACTGAAGCTTTCTTT. This chain uses TRBV4-3 with TRBJ1-1, with 8 bases identical to TRBD1. Germline CDR1 is LGHNA and CDR2 is YSLEER. V shed 0 bases and J 5 bases; nucleotides not matched to a gene: 8. The CDR3 covers 16 residues.

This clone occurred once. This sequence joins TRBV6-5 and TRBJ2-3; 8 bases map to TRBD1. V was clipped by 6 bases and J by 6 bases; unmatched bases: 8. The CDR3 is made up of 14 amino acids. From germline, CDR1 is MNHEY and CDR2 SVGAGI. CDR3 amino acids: CASSPGQELDTQYF. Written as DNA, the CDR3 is TGTGCCAGCAGCCCGGGACAGGAATTGGATACGCAGTATTTT.

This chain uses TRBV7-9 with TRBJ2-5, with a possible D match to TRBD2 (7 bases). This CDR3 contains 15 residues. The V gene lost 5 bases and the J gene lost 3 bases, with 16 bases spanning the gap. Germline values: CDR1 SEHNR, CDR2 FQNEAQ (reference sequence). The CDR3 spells CASSQQSGTKETQYF. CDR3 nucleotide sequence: TGTGCCAGCAGCCAACAAAGCGGGACAAAAGAGACCCAGTACTTC. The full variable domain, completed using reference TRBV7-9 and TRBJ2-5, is DTGVSQNPRHKITKRGQNVTFRCDPISEHNRLYWYRQTLGQGPEFLTYFQNEAQLEKSRLLSDRFSAERPKGSFSTLEIQRTEQGDSAMYLCASSQQSGTKETQYFGPGTRLLVL.

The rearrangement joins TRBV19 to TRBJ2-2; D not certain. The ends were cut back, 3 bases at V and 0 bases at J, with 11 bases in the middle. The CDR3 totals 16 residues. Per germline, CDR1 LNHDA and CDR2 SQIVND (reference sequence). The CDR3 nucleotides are TGTGCCAGTAGTATCGACACATGGGCGAACACCGGGGAGCTGTTTTTT. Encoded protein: CASSIDTWANTGELFF.

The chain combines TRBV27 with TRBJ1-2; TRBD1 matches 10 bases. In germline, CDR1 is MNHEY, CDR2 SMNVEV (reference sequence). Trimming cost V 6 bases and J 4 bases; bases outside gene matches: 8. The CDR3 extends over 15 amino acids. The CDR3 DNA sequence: TGTGCCAGCAGCCGGAATGGACAGGGGGGCTATGGCTACACCTTC. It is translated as CASSRNGQGGYGYTF.

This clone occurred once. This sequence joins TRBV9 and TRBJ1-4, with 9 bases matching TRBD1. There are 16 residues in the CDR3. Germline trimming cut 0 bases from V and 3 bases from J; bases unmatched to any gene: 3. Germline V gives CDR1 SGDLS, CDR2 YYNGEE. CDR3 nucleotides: TGTGCCAGCAGCGTAGAGGGACAGGGACCTAATGAAAAACTGTTTTTT. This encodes CASSVEGQGPNEKLFF.

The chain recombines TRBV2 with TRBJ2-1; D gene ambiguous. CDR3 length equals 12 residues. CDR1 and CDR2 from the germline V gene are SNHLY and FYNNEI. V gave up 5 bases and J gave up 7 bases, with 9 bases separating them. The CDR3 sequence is CASSPIGNEQFF. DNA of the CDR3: TGTGCCAGCAGTCCTATCGGGAATGAGCAGTTCTTC.

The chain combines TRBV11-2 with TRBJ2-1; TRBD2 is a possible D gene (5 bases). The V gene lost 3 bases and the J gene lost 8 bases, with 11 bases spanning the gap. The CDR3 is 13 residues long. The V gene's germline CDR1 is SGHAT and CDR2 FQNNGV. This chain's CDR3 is CASSLPGKYEQFF. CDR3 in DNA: TGTGCCAGCAGCTTGCCGGGGAAGTATGAGCAGTTCTTC.

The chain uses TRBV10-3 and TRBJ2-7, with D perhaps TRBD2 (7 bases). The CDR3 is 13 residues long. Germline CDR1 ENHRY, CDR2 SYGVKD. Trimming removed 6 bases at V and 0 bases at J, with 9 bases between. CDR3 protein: CAIRGGPSYEQYF. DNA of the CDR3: TGTGCCATCAGGGGGGGGCCCTCCTACGAGCAGTACTTC.

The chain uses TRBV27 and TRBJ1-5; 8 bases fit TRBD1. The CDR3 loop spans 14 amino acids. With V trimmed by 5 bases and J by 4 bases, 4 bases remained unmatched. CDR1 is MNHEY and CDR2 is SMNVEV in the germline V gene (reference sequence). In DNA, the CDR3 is TGTGCCAGCAGTCTACAGGGGGGGAATCAGCCCCAGCATTTT. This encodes CASSLQGGNQPQHF.

The CDR3 spells CASSLAAGRTEAFF. CDR3 sequence (DNA): TGTGCCAGCAGCTTAGCCGCGGGGCGCACTGAAGCTTTCTTT. The chain recombines TRBV11-1 with TRBJ1-1; maybe TRBD1 (5 bases). The CDR3 is 14 amino acids. The V gene lost 0 bases and the J gene lost 4 bases, with 9 bases spanning the gap. The germline V gene has CDR1 SGHAT and CDR2 FQDESV (reference sequence).

CDR3 amino acids: CASRGAAGELFF. The CDR3, as DNA: TGTGCCAGCAGGGGAGCGGCCGGGGAGCTGTTTTTT. The chain combines TRBV3-1 (or the pseudogene TRBV3-2) with TRBJ2-2, with D tentatively TRBD2 (5 bases). This CDR3 comprises 12 residues. Per germline, CDR1 LGHDT and CDR2 YNNKEL (reference sequence). V was clipped by 6 bases and J by 6 bases, with 8 bases between them.

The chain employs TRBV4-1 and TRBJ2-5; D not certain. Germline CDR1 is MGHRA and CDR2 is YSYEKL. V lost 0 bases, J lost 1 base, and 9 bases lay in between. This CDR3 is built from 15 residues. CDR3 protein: CASSQDLVVQETQYF. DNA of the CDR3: TGCGCCAGCAGCCAAGATCTAGTGGTCCAAGAGACCCAGTACTTC.

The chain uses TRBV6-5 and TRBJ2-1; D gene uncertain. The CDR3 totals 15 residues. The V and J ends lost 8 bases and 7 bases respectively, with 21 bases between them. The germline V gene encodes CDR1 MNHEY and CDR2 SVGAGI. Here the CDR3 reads CASSRPAVEVNEQFF. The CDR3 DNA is TGTGCCAGCTCAAGACCGGCGGTAGAGGTTAATGAGCAGTTCTTC.